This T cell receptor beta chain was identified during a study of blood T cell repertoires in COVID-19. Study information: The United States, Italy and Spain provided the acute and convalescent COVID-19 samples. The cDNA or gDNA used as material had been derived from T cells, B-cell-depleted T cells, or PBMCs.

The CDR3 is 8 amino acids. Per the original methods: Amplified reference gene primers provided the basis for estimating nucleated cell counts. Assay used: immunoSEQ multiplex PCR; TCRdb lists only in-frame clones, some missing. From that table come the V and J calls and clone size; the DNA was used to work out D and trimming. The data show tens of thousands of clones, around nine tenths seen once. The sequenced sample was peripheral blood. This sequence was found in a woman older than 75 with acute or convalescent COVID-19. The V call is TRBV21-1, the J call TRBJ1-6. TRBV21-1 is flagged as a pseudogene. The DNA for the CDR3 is TGTGCCAGCAGCAAAGTAGACTTT. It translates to CASSKVDF.